These 10 T cell receptor beta chains were all obtained from the same sample, sequenced in a study of vaccination and CD4 T cells after COVID-19. Oncomine TCR Beta short-read sequencing was applied to DNA from cultured CD4+ T cells. MiXCR, applied by TCRdb to the PCR reads, yields one record per CDR3 protein. Found here are more than 15,000 distinct CDR3 sequences, about 53% of them singletons; the top ten hold approximately 32%. Treatment reported: roughly 10-day PBMC culture with coronavirus spike peptide pools or control peptides (ViraFEST assay). What these receptors recognize is not known. Sample: cultured CD4+ T cells from blood, taken after SARS-CoV-2 vaccination. The receptors originated from a human donor with COVID-19.

The chain carries TRBV7-3 and TRBJ1-6, with D possibly matching TRBD1 (5 bases). Trimming removed 6 bases from V and 0 bases from J, with 21 bases in between. Germline CDR1 and CDR2: SGHTA and FQGTGA. The CDR3 loop spans 19 amino acids. The CDR3: CASSLRGPVEISYNSPLHF. Here the CDR3 DNA reads TGTGCCAGCAGTTTGAGGGGACCCGTAGAGATCTCCTATAATTCACCCCTCCACTTT.

The rearrangement uses TRBV25-1 and TRBJ1-5, with D possibly matching TRBD1 (6 bases). CDR1 is MGHDK and CDR2 is SYGVNS in the germline V gene. Trimming removed 6 bases at V and 11 bases at J, with 11 bases between. There are 11 residues in the CDR3. CDR3 sequence reads: CASSRGEAQHF. CDR3 DNA: TGTGCCAGCAGCAGGGGTGAGGCCCAGCATTTT.

This clonotype appeared a few times. The V call is TRBV12-3 or TRBV12-4, the J call TRBJ2-3, with no clear D. CDR3 length: 15 amino acids. Trimming left V 3 bases short and J 3 bases short, with 13 bases between. DNA of the CDR3: TGTGCCAGCAGTTTTGGAACTGGCAAAACAGATACGCAGTATTTT. Translated, it gives CASSFGTGKTDTQYF.

The chain recombines TRBV6-2 or TRBV6-3 with TRBJ1-2; D call uncertain. Per germline, CDR1 MNHEY and CDR2 SVGEGT. V was pared by 5 bases and J by 4 bases, with 11 bases between. This CDR3 has 13 residues. Here the CDR3 reads CASSPPPVYGYTF. CDR3 DNA sequence: TGTGCCAGCAGTCCACCTCCGGTCTATGGCTACACCTTC.

The CDR3 nucleotides read TGCAGTGCCCTTAGGGGTCTAGCGGGGGTCACAGATACGCAGTATTTT. Translating gives CSALRGLAGVTDTQYF. The chain is built from TRBV20-1 and TRBJ2-3; 10 bases line up with TRBD2. V gave up 6 bases and J gave up 2 bases; unmatched junction bases: 11. The CDR3 is 16 amino acids. Germline lookup yields CDR1 DFQATT and CDR2 SNEGSKA (reference sequence).

This clonotype was seen a few times. The chain carries TRBV6-1 and TRBJ1-5; D perhaps matches TRBD1 (6 bases). This CDR3 has 15 residues. In germline, CDR1 is MNHNS, CDR2 SASEGT. V was pared by 6 bases and J by 0 bases, with 12 bases between. This CDR3 reads CASSKDRNSNQPQHF. DNA for the CDR3: TGTGCCAGCAGCAAAGACAGGAATAGCAATCAGCCCCAGCATTTT.

The V call is TRBV7-9, the J call TRBJ2-5; D possibly uses TRBD1 or TRBD2 (5 bases each). The CDR3 covers 14 residues. Between the trimmed V and J ends, which lost 5 bases and 6 bases, there was a span of 16 bases. CDR1 and CDR2 from the germline V gene are SEHNR and FQNEAQ (reference sequence). CDR3 DNA sequence: TGTGCCAGCAGCCGGGCCGGGGACGTGAAGACCCAGTACTTC. Encoded protein: CASSRAGDVKTQYF.

The chain uses TRBV5-1 and TRBJ1-1; D call uncertain. The CDR3 is 14 amino acids. The V gene lost 0 bases and the J gene lost 0 bases, with 6 bases spanning the gap. Per germline, CDR1 SGHRS and CDR2 YFSETQ. The CDR3: CASSLGAVNTEAFF. For the CDR3, the DNA is TGCGCCAGCAGCTTGGGAGCGGTGAACACTGAAGCTTTCTTT.

This clonotype was recorded once. The chain combines TRBV9 with TRBJ2-7; either TRBD1 or TRBD2 may fit D (5 bases each). The CDR3 contains 15 residues. The germline V and J ends were trimmed by 4 bases and 5 bases, with 19 bases remaining between them. Per germline, CDR1 SGDLS and CDR2 YYNGEE. CDR3 in amino acids: CASSPWMGRSDEQYF. The DNA of the CDR3 is TGTGCCAGCAGCCCCTGGATGGGACGGAGTGACGAGCAGTACTTC. The full variable domain, rest sourced from reference TRBV9 and TRBJ2-7, is DSGVTQTPKHLITATGQRVTLRCSPRSGDLSVYWYQQSLDQGLQFLIQYYNGEERAKGNILERFSAQQFPDLHSELNLSSLELGDSALYFCASSPWMGRSDEQYFGPGTRLTVT.

The J gene is TRBJ2-2, the V gene TRBV24-1, with D possibly matching TRBD2 (5 bases). The germline gives CDR1 KGHDR, CDR2 SFDVKD. The V end lost 4 bases, the J end lost 1 base, and 12 bases lay between the germline ends. The CDR3 is 16 residues long. CDR3 loop: CATSDPTSGNTGELFF. For the CDR3, the DNA is TGTGCCACCAGTGACCCCACCAGCGGGAACACCGGGGAGCTGTTTTTT.